The source of this T cell receptor (beta chain) is a study of blood T cell repertoires in COVID-19. Overall study context: PBMCs, B-cell-depleted T cells, or T cells were the source of the cDNA or gDNA that made up the material.

Germline V CDR1 and CDR2: SGDLS, YYNGEE. The CDR3 has 16 residues. The J segment lost 0 bases and the V segment lost 3 bases, leaving 6 bases of the junction unmatched. The table came from immunoSEQ multiplex PCR; TCRdb's copy has only in-frame clones and leaves some out. This sample carries roughly 130,000 clones, around 82% of them seen once, and the ten largest clones take about 12%. The chain carries TRBV9 and TRBJ2-5; 9 nucleotides match TRBD1. The source material was peripheral blood. The sequence was obtained from a woman aged 25 to 39 who had recovered from COVID-19. The CDR3 region is CASSARQGGNQETQYF. CDR3 DNA: TGTGCCAGCAGCGCGAGACAGGGGGGGAACCAAGAGACCCAGTACTTC.